The 31 T cell receptor beta chains in this list originate from one sample, sequenced in a study of T cells after posttransplantation cyclophosphamide. TCRdb keeps only in-frame clones here, not all; method: immunoSEQ multiplex PCR. The table records 4,000 or so clones, roughly 81% of them present only once. A marrow graft followed busulfan-fludarabine conditioning, with cyclophosphamide on days +3 and +4. This material consisted of PBMCs, taken after an allogeneic stem cell transplant with post-transplant cyclophosphamide. These receptors were collected from a female patient in her forties or fifties who received an allogeneic stem cell transplant from a related donor, was CMV-positive, and had no GVHD. Some T cells here may be from the graft donor.

The rearrangement uses TRBV5-6 and TRBJ1-1; D unclear. Germline V CDR1 and CDR2: SGHDT, YYEEEE. The germline V and J ends were trimmed by 3 bases and 13 bases, with 22 bases remaining between them. CDR3 length: 14 amino acids. This CDR3 reads CASSSGREIRLGFF. The DNA for the CDR3 is TGTGCCAGCAGCTCCGGCCGAGAGATAAGACTCGGTTTCTTT.

The chain recombines TRBV19 with TRBJ1-1; TRBD1 aligns across 10 bases. Germline V lookup: CDR1 LNHDA, CDR2 SQIVND (reference sequence). Unmatched junction bases numbered 10, after V lost 2 bases and J lost 4 bases. The CDR3 totals 17 residues. The DNA for the CDR3 is TGTGCCAGTAGTATACGGACAGGGGGTGGGGGGAGCACTGAAGCTTTCTTT. It yields the protein CASSIRTGGGGSTEAFF. Looking up the rest from reference TRBV19 and TRBJ1-1 gives the full variable domain: DGGITQSPKYLFRKEGQNVTLSCEQNLNHDAMYWYRQDPGQGLRLIYYSQIVNDFQKGDIAEGYSVSREKKESFPLTVTSAQKNPTAFYLCASSIRTGGGGSTEAFFGQGTRLTVV.

The chain couples TRBV4-2 to TRBJ1-1; no clear D gene. V was clipped by 0 bases and J by 2 bases, with 13 bases between them. The CDR3 is 16 amino acids. From germline, CDR1 is LGHNA and CDR2 YNFKEQ. The CDR3 spells CASSQDLMHRNTEAFF. The CDR3 coding sequence is TGTGCCAGCAGCCAAGATTTGATGCACAGAAACACTGAAGCTTTCTTT.

This sequence joins TRBV5-5 and TRBJ2-2, with no clear D. Trimming left V 0 bases short and J 0 bases short, with 9 bases between. The germline CDR1 and CDR2 sequences are SGHKS and YYEKEE (reference sequence). This CDR3 is 16 amino acids long. The CDR3 nucleotides are TGTGCCAGCAGCTTGGGGCCATCCGCGAACACCGGGGAGCTGTTTTTT. Translating it yields CASSLGPSANTGELFF.

This sequence joins TRBV5-1 and TRBJ2-5; 13 bases match TRBD2. Germline V gives CDR1 SGHRS, CDR2 YFSETQ. The CDR3 loop spans 18 amino acids. V was pared by 6 bases and J by 2 bases, with 13 bases of the junction left unmatched. This CDR3 is CASTIRDSGLAGQETQYF. DNA for the CDR3: TGCGCCAGCACCATTAGAGATTCGGGACTAGCGGGGCAAGAGACCCAGTACTTC.

This rearrangement joins TRBV7-6 to TRBJ2-3, with D maybe TRBD2 (7 bases). CDR1 is SGHVS, CDR2 FNYEAQ, per germline. This CDR3 spans 15 amino acids. Trimming took 5 bases from V and 1 from J, leaving 13 bases between them. CDR3 sequence reads: CASSGLGGGTDTQYF. CDR3 bases: TGTGCCAGCAGCGGGTTAGGGGGGGGCACAGATACGCAGTATTTT.

The chain is built from TRBV9 and TRBJ1-3, with 7 bases fitting TRBD1. In germline, CDR1 is SGDLS, CDR2 YYNGEE. CDR3 length: 16 residues. V lost 0 bases, J lost 1 base, and 4 bases stayed unmatched. CDR3 nucleotide sequence: TGTGCCAGCAGCGTAGACAGGGGATCTTCTGGAAACACCATATATTTT. It specifies CASSVDRGSSGNTIYF. The variable domain in full, completed from reference TRBV9 and TRBJ1-3, reads DSGVTQTPKHLITATGQRVTLRCSPRSGDLSVYWYQQSLDQGLQFLIQYYNGEERAKGNILERFSAQQFPDLHSELNLSSLELGDSALYFCASSVDRGSSGNTIYFGEGSWLTVV.

The chain carries TRBV29-1 and TRBJ1-1, with D perhaps TRBD1 (5 bases). The CDR3 covers 15 residues. The V end was cut by 0 bases, the J end by 4 bases, with 15 bases between. Germline lookup yields CDR1 SQVTM and CDR2 ANQGSEA. This CDR3 reads CSVEEPPGGGTEAFF. The CDR3 DNA reads as TGCAGCGTTGAAGAGCCACCCGGGGGAGGCACTGAAGCTTTCTTT.

V usage is TRBV29-1 and J usage is TRBJ1-1; D may be TRBD1 (5 bases). Germline CDR1 SQVTM, CDR2 ANQGSEA. The CDR3 loop spans 13 amino acids. The germline V and J ends were trimmed by 4 bases and 5 bases, with 14 bases remaining between them. CDR3 loop: CSVGLRVGTEAFF. CDR3 sequence (DNA): TGCAGCGTTGGCCTCAGGGTCGGGACTGAAGCTTTCTTT. Full variable domain (remainder filled in from reference TRBV29-1 and TRBJ1-1): SAVISQKPSRDICQRGTSLTIQCQVDSQVTMMFWYRQQPGQSLTLIATANQGSEATYESGFVIDKFPISRPNLTFSTLTVSNMSPEDSSIYLCSVGLRVGTEAFFGQGTRLTVV.

The chain carries TRBV28 and TRBJ1-4; D is uncertain. The CDR3 spans 16 residues. The V end lost 3 bases, the J end lost 0 bases, and 11 bases lay between the germline ends. CDR1 and CDR2 (germline): MDHEN, SYDVKM. The CDR3: CASSFRQPATNEKLFF. The CDR3 DNA reads as TGTGCCAGCAGTTTCAGGCAGCCAGCAACTAATGAAAAACTGTTTTTT. Filled out from reference TRBV28 and TRBJ1-4, the complete variable domain reads DVKVTQSSRYLVKRTGEKVFLECVQDMDHENMFWYRQDPGLGLRLIYFSYDVKMKEKGDIPEGYSVSREKKERFSLILESASTNQTSMYLCASSFRQPATNEKLFFGSGTQLSVL.

This clone appeared a few times. This sequence joins TRBV4-2 and TRBJ2-3, with 9 nucleotides matching TRBD2. With 0 bases clipped from V and 7 bases from J, the junction kept 8 bases outside the gene matches. The germline CDR1 and CDR2 sequences are LGHNA and YNFKEQ. This CDR3 has 16 residues. The CDR3 DNA reads as TGTGCCAGCAGCCAAGAAGGGGCTAGCGGGGAAAATACGCAGTATTTT. Its protein product is CASSQEGASGENTQYF.

This clone showed up just a few times. The chain uses TRBV9 and TRBJ2-1; 10 bases are a match to TRBD1. Germline values: CDR1 SGDLS, CDR2 YYNGEE. V lost 3 bases, J lost 1 base, and 4 bases stayed unmatched. The length of the CDR3 is 16 residues. This CDR3 is CASSAGTGVSYNEQFF. The CDR3 region has the DNA TGTGCCAGCAGCGCCGGGACAGGGGTATCCTACAATGAGCAGTTCTTC.

This sequence joins TRBV4-1 and TRBJ2-2; the match to TRBD2 covers 11 bases. V shed 4 bases and J 1 base; nucleotides not matched to a gene: 2. Per the germline V gene, CDR1 is MGHRA and CDR2 is YSYEKL. This CDR3 spans 16 amino acids. CDR3 nucleotide sequence: TGCGCCAGCAGCCCGGGACTAGCGGAGAACACCGGGGAGCTGTTTTTT. Translating gives CASSPGLAENTGELFF.

This clone was seen only a few times. This rearrangement joins TRBV7-2 to TRBJ2-3; TRBD2 matches 8 bases. The CDR3 loop spans 16 amino acids. In germline, CDR1 is SGHTA, CDR2 FQGNSA. V was pared by 2 bases and J by 4 bases, with 8 bases of the junction left unmatched. CDR3 sequence: CASSLSGGASPDTQYF. For the CDR3, the DNA is TGTGCCAGCAGCTTATCCGGGGGGGCCAGTCCAGATACGCAGTATTTT.

This clone was detected only a few times. The chain combines TRBV25-1 with TRBJ2-4; 9 nucleotides align to TRBD2. The CDR3 totals 17 residues. Germline values: CDR1 MGHDK, CDR2 SYGVNS. V was pared by 2 bases and J by 3 bases, with 8 bases of the junction left unmatched. CDR3 coding DNA: TGTGCCAGCAGTGAAAAGGGACTAGCTTCGGGCAAAAACATTCAGTACTTC. Its translation: CASSEKGLASGKNIQYF.

The CDR3: CASSSTSGPLGANVLTF. In DNA, the CDR3 is TGTGCCAGCAGCAGTACTAGCGGTCCTCTGGGGGCCAACGTCCTGACTTTC. This rearrangement joins TRBV7-3 to TRBJ2-6; the match to TRBD2 covers 8 bases. Germline CDR1 SGHTA, CDR2 FQGTGA. J gave up 4 bases and V 5 bases, and 10 bases lay outside the gene matches. The CDR3 runs 17 residues.

The chain links TRBV6-5 to TRBJ2-1; 10 bases are shared with TRBD2. There are 15 residues in the CDR3. Trimming cost V 6 bases and J 8 bases; bases outside gene matches: 10. The germline V gene has CDR1 MNHEY and CDR2 SVGAGI. The CDR3 reads CASSHPSGSGYEQFF. CDR3 sequence (DNA): TGTGCCAGCAGCCACCCTAGCGGGAGTGGGTATGAGCAGTTCTTC.

The gene calls are TRBV7-2 and TRBJ1-2, with TRBD1 matching 9 bases. J lost 2 bases, V lost 5 bases, and 9 bases had no gene match. Germline V gene lookup returns CDR1 SGHTA and CDR2 FQGNSA. This CDR3 is 16 amino acids long. The DNA for the CDR3 is TGTGCCAGCAGCCAAAGCGCCGGGACAGGGAACTATGGCTACACCTTC. This gives the protein CASSQSAGTGNYGYTF.

The chain combines TRBV6-6 with TRBJ2-1, with 8 nucleotides matching TRBD2. Trimming took 4 bases from V and 10 from J; bases not matched to a gene: 9. Looked up from germline, CDR1 is MNHNY and CDR2 is SVGAGI (reference sequence). This CDR3 is 14 amino acids long. The CDR3 reads CASSSRGGLAEQFF. The CDR3 coding sequence is TGTGCCAGCAGTTCCCGGGGGGGCCTGGCCGAGCAGTTCTTC.

This chain joins TRBV28 and TRBJ2-7, with 7 bases identical to TRBD1. Trimming at V came to 5 bases and at J to 2 bases, leaving 9 bases not matched to a gene. The CDR3 loop spans 15 amino acids. Germline values: CDR1 MDHEN, CDR2 SYDVKM. The CDR3 region has the DNA TGTGCCAGCAGTACAGGGACAGTGGGAACCTACGAGCAGTACTTC. Its protein is CASSTGTVGTYEQYF.

This chain joins TRBV28 and TRBJ2-1; a possible D gene is TRBD2 (5 bases). Germline values: CDR1 MDHEN, CDR2 SYDVKM. The CDR3 consists of 13 residues. V was trimmed by 6 bases and J by 8 bases, leaving 14 bases between them. The CDR3 DNA reads as TGTGCCAGCAGGAATAACGGGGAACATGAGCAGTTCTTC. Its protein is CASRNNGEHEQFF.

This chain links TRBV12-5 with TRBJ2-3, with D unclear. V lost 3 bases and J lost 2, with 3 bases in between. CDR1 LGHNT and CDR2 FRNRAP come from the germline V gene. This CDR3 contains 12 residues. The CDR3: CASGLYTDTQYF. The DNA of the CDR3 is TGTGCTAGTGGTTTATACACAGATACGCAGTATTTT. The full variable domain, rest sourced from reference TRBV12-5 and TRBJ2-3, is DARVTQTPRHKVTEMGQEVTMRCQPILGHNTVFWYRQTMMQGLELLAYFRNRAPLDDSGMPKDRFSAEMPDATLATLKIQPSEPRDSAVYFCASGLYTDTQYFGPGTRLTVL.

V gene TRBV11-3 combines with J gene TRBJ2-7, with 9 bases matching TRBD1. J was trimmed by 5 bases and V by 5 bases; bases with no gene match: 4. The CDR3 spans 13 residues. Germline assignment: CDR1 SGHNT and CDR2 YENEEA. Here the CDR3 reads CASSGQGRNEQYF. The CDR3 nucleotides are TGTGCCAGCAGCGGACAGGGGAGGAACGAGCAGTACTTC. Full variable domain (outside the CDR3, taken from reference TRBV11-3 and TRBJ2-7): EAGVVQSPRYKIIEKKQPVAFWCNPISGHNTLYWYLQNLGQGPELLIRYENEEAVDDSQLPKDRFSAERLKGVDSTLKIQPAELGDSAVYLCASSGQGRNEQYFGPGTRLTVT.

Only a few counts were recorded for this clone. This sequence joins TRBV7-9 and TRBJ2-1, with 10 bases aligning to TRBD2. V shed 5 bases, J shed 4 bases, and the junction held 11 bases outside the gene matches. Germline V gene sequence: CDR1 SEHNR, CDR2 FQNEAQ (reference sequence). The CDR3 runs 17 residues. As DNA, the CDR3 is TGTGCCAGCAGCGACGGACTAGCGGACCTGATTTACAATGAGCAGTTCTTC. This translates into CASSDGLADLIYNEQFF.

This clone was seen a few times. The V gene is TRBV19, the J gene TRBJ2-5; the match to TRBD2 covers 12 bases. The CDR3 is 18 residues long. V dropped 7 bases and J dropped 1; count of bases not matched to a gene: 13. The germline V gene encodes CDR1 LNHDA and CDR2 SQIVND (reference sequence). Here the CDR3 DNA reads TGTGCCAGTACGAAAGCGGCTAGCGGGAGGGCCCGCCAAGAGACCCAGTACTTC. Translated: CASTKAASGRARQETQYF.

This sequence joins TRBV28 and TRBJ1-4; possibly TRBD1 for D (5 bases). The CDR3 totals 15 residues. Germline V lookup: CDR1 MDHEN, CDR2 SYDVKM. V lost 2 bases and J lost 7, with 14 bases in between. CDR3 in DNA: TGTGCCAGCAGTTTAAACTGGCAGGGATTTGAAAAACTGTTTTTT. It is translated as CASSLNWQGFEKLFF.

CDR3 sequence (DNA): TGTGCCAGCATGGTGGCGGGAGGAAGAAACGAGCAGTACTTC. It specifies CASMVAGGRNEQYF. The V gene is TRBV6-1, the J gene TRBJ2-7; 8 bases align to TRBD2. Germline CDR1 MNHNS, CDR2 SASEGT. The junction had 10 bases not matched to a gene; V was cut back by 7 bases and J by 5 bases. This CDR3 spans 14 amino acids.

The rearrangement links TRBV7-9 to TRBJ2-1; 7 bases line up with TRBD1. The V gene end was trimmed by 0 bases and the J gene end by 3 bases; junction bases not matched to a gene: 2. Germline-derived CDR1 and CDR2 are SEHNR and FQNEAQ (reference sequence). The CDR3 is 15 residues long. This chain's CDR3 is CASSLATGFYNEQFF. As DNA, the CDR3 is TGTGCCAGCAGCTTAGCGACAGGGTTCTACAATGAGCAGTTCTTC.

This clone was seen a few times. This sequence joins TRBV9 and TRBJ2-5; D not certain. The CDR3 length is 14 residues. V dropped 0 bases and J dropped 0 bases, with 6 bases sitting between them. Germline CDR1 SGDLS, CDR2 YYNGEE. As DNA, the CDR3 is TGTGCCAGCAGCGTAGAGGAGTACCAAGAGACCCAGTACTTC. Protein sequence: CASSVEEYQETQYF.

This sequence joins TRBV14 and TRBJ2-7; 9 nucleotides line up with TRBD2. The junction had 1 base not matched to a gene; V was cut back by 3 bases and J by 1 base. Germline-derived CDR1 and CDR2 are SGHDN and FVKESK. The CDR3 contains 14 residues. The CDR3 reads CASSHSGGSYEQYF. CDR3 nucleotide sequence: TGTGCCAGCAGCCATAGCGGGGGATCCTACGAGCAGTACTTC. Supplemented by reference TRBV14 and TRBJ2-7, the full variable domain reads EAGVTQFPSHSVIEKGQTVTLRCDPISGHDNLYWYRRVMGKEIKFLLHFVKESKQDESGMPNNRFLAERTGGTYSTLKVQPAELEDSGVYFCASSHSGGSYEQYFGPGTRLTVT.

The chain recombines TRBV12-5 with TRBJ2-7, with TRBD1 as a possible D gene (6 bases). CDR1 is LGHNT and CDR2 is FRNRAP in the germline V gene. The CDR3 sequence is 19 residues long. V shed 0 bases and J shed 4 bases, with 25 bases lying between them. CDR3 residues: CASGLVHKEGETHIYEQYF. Written as DNA, the CDR3 is TGTGCTAGTGGTTTGGTACACAAAGAGGGGGAAACTCACATTTACGAGCAGTACTTC. Together with reference TRBV12-5 and TRBJ2-7, the CDR3 gives the full variable domain: DARVTQTPRHKVTEMGQEVTMRCQPILGHNTVFWYRQTMMQGLELLAYFRNRAPLDDSGMPKDRFSAEMPDATLATLKIQPSEPRDSAVYFCASGLVHKEGETHIYEQYFGPGTRLTVT.